One sample yielded the 4 T cell receptor beta chains listed below, sequenced in a study of T-cell memory formation after mild COVID-19 (dated by TCRdb to 2020 to 2023). Receptor amplification or capture employed 5' RACE. These reads were obtained on an Illumina NovaSeq 6000. TCRdb ran its own pipeline on the public reads, namely fastp trimming at Q25 and MiXCR clone calling, and kept in-frame beta chains. Under each unique CDR3 protein, matching rows form one entry showing the most common genes and DNA. Here the sample has roughly 150,000 distinct CDR3 sequences; about an eighth occur a single time. The ten largest clones take up approximately 3.5% of the sample. Material for sequencing was PBMCs or a T cell subset sorted from them (not recorded which). The receptors come from a young man who had mild COVID-19 (a few samples of this study predate the infection). The sample titles of this study are shuffled in the database, so cell type and time point are left out; the donor was told from shared clones.

This clonotype was seen a few times. This chain joins TRBV6-5 and TRBJ2-2, with 7 nucleotides matching TRBD1. The CDR3 has 16 amino acids. CDR1 MNHEY and CDR2 SVGAGI come from the germline V gene. V gave up 5 bases and J gave up 5 bases; unmatched junction bases: 11. CDR3 sequence (DNA): TGTGCCAGCAGTAATACCCGACAGGGCCGAACCGGGGAGCTGTTTTTT. Its protein is CASSNTRQGRTGELFF.

The J gene is TRBJ2-1, the V gene TRBV29-1; weak D call: TRBD2 (6 bases). Germline V lookup: CDR1 SQVTM, CDR2 ANQGSEA. The CDR3 sequence is 16 residues long. The V gene lost 3 bases and the J gene lost 0 bases, with 15 bases spanning the gap. Here the CDR3 DNA reads TGCAGCGTTGAGGGAGGCCCCGAGAGCTCCTACAATGAGCAGTTCTTC. It is translated as CSVEGGPESSYNEQFF.

This clonotype has only a few counts. The chain joins TRBV7-2 to TRBJ2-5; possibly TRBD2 for D (6 bases). V was shortened by 5 bases and J by 4 bases, with 20 bases between the two germline ends. The CDR3 totals 16 residues. Germline-derived CDR1 and CDR2 are SGHTA and FQGNSA. The CDR3 nucleotides read TGTGCCAGCAGCCTAGTGGGAGGTCGGGTACGAGAGACCCAGTACTTC. Translated, it gives CASSLVGGRVRETQYF.

This clonotype was seen at least ten times. The chain joins TRBV11-1 to TRBJ2-7; no clear D gene. This CDR3 spans 11 amino acids. V lost 6 bases to trimming and J lost 2 bases, with 5 bases between them. CDR1 and CDR2 from the germline V gene are SGHAT and FQDESV (reference sequence). CDR3 nucleotides: TGTGCCAGCAGAAAAGCCTACGAGCAGTACTTC. Translated: CASRKAYEQYF. The variable domain in full, completed from reference TRBV11-1 and TRBJ2-7, reads EAEVAQSPRYKITEKSQAVAFWCDPISGHATLYWYRQILGQGPELLVQFQDESVVDDSQLPKDRFSAERLKGVDSTLKIQPAELGDSAMYLCASRKAYEQYFGPGTRLTVT.